What follows are 22 T cell receptor beta chains derived from one specimen sequenced in a study of cytomegalovirus exposure and HLA in healthy donors. Primers for the PCR totalled 60 Vbeta and 13 Jbeta. Only in-frame clones appear in the TCRdb table, and some are missing; sequencing was by immunoSEQ multiplex PCR. This table holds tens of thousands of clones, approximately 81% found once. Input material: PBMCs. Receptors originate from a girl aged 2-10 years in good health and CMV-seropositive.

The rearrangement uses TRBV6-1 and TRBJ2-5, with D perhaps matching TRBD1 (6 bases). The V gene's germline CDR1 is MNHNS and CDR2 SASEGT. The CDR3 is 13 residues long. V was shortened by 7 bases and J by 4 bases, with 13 bases between the two germline ends. The DNA of the CDR3 is TGTGCCAGCACCTTACAGGGCCCAGAGACCCAGTACTTC. Residues: CASTLQGPETQYF.

The rearrangement links TRBV6-4 to TRBJ2-6; D remains unclear. Germline assignment: CDR1 MRHNA and CDR2 SNTAGT. The ends were cut back, 3 bases at V and 0 bases at J, with 3 bases in the middle. CDR3 size: 14 residues. The CDR3 bases are TGTGCCAGCAGTGAAGCCTCTGGGGCCAACGTCCTGACTTTC. Translating it yields CASSEASGANVLTF.

V is TRBV6-5 and J is TRBJ2-1; D is unresolved. This CDR3 contains 13 residues. V lost 2 bases and J 5 bases, leaving 7 bases between the germline ends. Germline values: CDR1 MNHEY, CDR2 SVGAGI. The CDR3 coding sequence is TGTGCCAGCAGTTACACACCCAACAATGAGCAGTTCTTC. Its translation: CASSYTPNNEQFF.

The CDR3 DNA reads TGTGCCATCAAGGGTGGTGGAGGCGAAAACACTGAAGCTTTCTTT. Its protein is CAIKGGGGENTEAFF. The chain is built from TRBV10-3 and TRBJ1-1; D not resolved. The germline gives CDR1 ENHRY, CDR2 SYGVKD. Trimming removed 7 bases at V and 2 bases at J, with 17 bases between. The CDR3 covers 15 residues.

The chain has TRBV7-8 and TRBJ1-5; no definite D call. CDR1 SGHVS and CDR2 FQNEAQ come from the germline V gene. This CDR3 is built from 12 residues. Trimming removed 4 bases at V and 4 bases at J, with 5 bases between. The CDR3 nucleotides are TGTGCCAGCAGCTCCCAAAATCAGCCCCAGCATTTT. Translating gives CASSSQNQPQHF.

The chain couples TRBV4-1 to TRBJ1-1; 7 positions agree with TRBD1. Germline V CDR1 and CDR2: MGHRA, YSYEKL. This CDR3 region has 15 residues. Trimming at V came to 1 base and at J to 5 bases, leaving 7 bases not matched to a gene. The CDR3 reads CASSQAAGGRTEAFF. CDR3 DNA: TGCGCCAGCAGCCAAGCGGCAGGGGGAAGGACTGAAGCTTTCTTT.

In regard to this clone: An end of the junction does not agree with germline; a read error may underlie this. The chain is built from TRBV5-8 and TRBJ2-3; maybe TRBD2 (6 bases). Per germline, CDR1 SGHTS and CDR2 YDEGEE. This CDR3 has 14 amino acids. The CDR3 DNA reads as TGTGCCAGCAGCCTTCTAGCGCCCACAGGTACGCAGTATTTT. It translates to CASSLLAPTGTQYF. Looking up the rest from reference TRBV5-8 and TRBJ2-3 gives the full variable domain: EAGVTQSPTHLIKTRGQQATLRCSPISGHTSVYWYQQALGLGLQFLLWYDEGEERNRGNFPPRFSGRQFPNYSSELNVNALELEDSALYLCASSLLAPTGTQYFGPGTRLTVL.

V usage is TRBV7-2 and J usage is TRBJ1-3, with D unresolved. Trimming removed 5 bases at V and 0 bases at J, with 14 bases between. The V gene's germline CDR1 is SGHTA and CDR2 FQGNSA. The CDR3 is 16 amino acids. The CDR3 sequence is CASSPRTGSSGNTIYF. In nucleotides, the CDR3 is TGTGCCAGCAGCCCTCGCACTGGTAGCTCTGGAAACACCATATATTTT.

V and J are TRBV7-9 and TRBJ2-2, with D perhaps TRBD2 (6 bases). V lost 5 bases and J 4 bases, leaving 14 bases between the germline ends. Germline V gene sequence: CDR1 SEHNR, CDR2 FQNEAQ (reference sequence). The CDR3 runs 15 residues. The CDR3 reads CASSVGLVITGELFF. The CDR3, as DNA: TGTGCCAGCAGCGTGGGACTGGTAATCACCGGGGAGCTGTTTTTT.

The chain has TRBV11-2 and TRBJ1-3; D is possibly TRBD1 (6 bases). Germline V gene sequence: CDR1 SGHAT, CDR2 FQNNGV. The CDR3 spans 16 residues. Between the trimmed V and J ends, which lost 5 bases and 4 bases, there was a span of 18 bases. The CDR3, as DNA: TGTGCCAGCAGCCCCCAGACAGGCCCCCCAGGAAACACCATATATTTT. Translation gives CASSPQTGPPGNTIYF.

This clone appeared a single time. The V call is TRBV6-6, the J call TRBJ2-2, with 7 bases fitting TRBD1. This CDR3 contains 15 residues. Looked up from germline, CDR1 is MNHNY and CDR2 is SVGAGI (reference sequence). Unmatched junction bases numbered 10, after V lost 6 bases and J lost 6 bases. CDR3 region: CASRTDRLSAGELFF. CDR3 DNA sequence: TGTGCCAGCAGAACGGACAGGCTCTCGGCCGGGGAGCTGTTTTTT.

In DNA, the CDR3 is TGTGCCAGCAGCAACTTCGGGACAGCCTACAATGAGCAGTTCTTC. Amino acid sequence: CASSNFGTAYNEQFF. V is TRBV9 and J is TRBJ2-1, with 7 bases fitting TRBD1. Germline loops: CDR1 SGDLS, CDR2 YYNGEE. The CDR3 runs 15 residues. The ends lost 4 bases at V and 2 bases at J; junction bases unmatched: 6.

The chain couples TRBV6-6 to TRBJ1-1, with D possibly being TRBD1 (6 bases). Germline V gene lookup returns CDR1 MNHNY and CDR2 SVGAGI (reference sequence). The CDR3 has 14 residues. Trimming took off 4 bases at V and 0 bases at J, with 9 bases between the two ends. CDR3 in amino acids: CASSSRTVNTEAFF. Here the CDR3 DNA reads TGTGCCAGCAGTTCTCGGACAGTGAACACTGAAGCTTTCTTT.

V is TRBV4-3 and J is TRBJ2-7; D might be TRBD2 (5 bases). There are 16 residues in the CDR3. Trimming took off 2 bases at V and 0 bases at J, with 14 bases between the two ends. Per the germline V gene, CDR1 is LGHNA and CDR2 is YSLEER. The DNA for the CDR3 is TGCGCCAGCAGCCAATACGCGGGCGGAAGCTCCTACGAGCAGTACTTC. This encodes CASSQYAGGSSYEQYF.

The table lists this clone with a few counts. The chain carries TRBV9 and TRBJ2-5; maybe TRBD2 (6 bases). CDR1 SGDLS and CDR2 YYNGEE come from the germline V gene. The CDR3 length is 15 residues. Trimming removed 4 bases from V and 2 bases from J, with 15 bases in between. The CDR3 bases are TGTGCCAGCAGCCTGTATAGCGGATCACAAGAGACCCAGTACTTC. Encoded protein: CASSLYSGSQETQYF.

There are a few counts of this clone. This chain uses TRBV29-1 with TRBJ1-2; D might be TRBD1 (6 bases). Germline V lookup: CDR1 SQVTM, CDR2 ANQGSEA. The CDR3 totals 12 residues. V lost 7 bases, J lost 4 bases, and 13 bases lay in between. The CDR3, as DNA: TGCAGCGAGAGGGACATCTCCTATGGCTACACCTTC. Amino acid sequence: CSERDISYGYTF.

J is TRBJ2-1 and V is TRBV6-4; TRBD2 matches at 10 bases. This CDR3 is 15 amino acids long. V gave up 6 bases and J gave up 5 bases; unmatched junction bases: 7. Germline CDR1 reads MRHNA; CDR2 reads SNTAGT. CDR3 in DNA: TGTGCCAGCAGCCTCGGACTAGCGGATAACAATGAGCAGTTCTTC. It translates to CASSLGLADNNEQFF.

The rearrangement uses TRBV4-2 and TRBJ1-6; TRBD1 might be the D (6 bases). The CDR3 runs to 15 residues. The V end was cut by 0 bases, the J end by 9 bases, with 12 bases between. Germline assignment: CDR1 LGHNA and CDR2 YNFKEQ. The DNA of the CDR3 is TGTGCCAGCAGCCAAGAAGGGGGGGCTAGTTCACCCCTCCACTTT. This sequence encodes CASSQEGGASSPLHF.

The chain couples TRBV4-1 to TRBJ2-7, with 10 positions matching TRBD2. With 3 bases clipped from V and 6 bases from J, the junction kept 14 bases outside the gene matches. The CDR3 has 17 amino acids. The germline V gene encodes CDR1 MGHRA and CDR2 YSYEKL. CDR3 sequence reads: CASSQKASGRETGEQYF. For the CDR3, the DNA is TGCGCCAGCAGCCAGAAAGCAAGCGGGAGGGAGACGGGCGAGCAGTACTTC.

The chain is built from TRBV7-2 and TRBJ2-1; 8 bases line up with TRBD1. Germline CDR1 SGHTA, CDR2 FQGNSA. The ends lost 1 base at V and 8 bases at J; junction bases unmatched: 1. The CDR3 sequence is 13 residues long. CDR3 region: CASSLDRGDEQFF. CDR3 in DNA: TGTGCCAGCAGCTTAGACAGGGGGGATGAGCAGTTCTTC.

The rearrangement links TRBV28 to TRBJ2-3, with 12 bases lining up with TRBD2. Germline CDR1 reads MDHEN; CDR2 reads SYDVKM. The CDR3 covers 16 residues. The V and J ends lost 5 bases and 2 bases, in that order; junction bases with no gene match: 5. Written as DNA, the CDR3 is TGTGCCAGCAGTCTCGGACTAGCGGGGCTCACAGATACGCAGTATTTT. It is translated as CASSLGLAGLTDTQYF.

This chain links TRBV7-9 with TRBJ2-2, with 7 bases lining up with TRBD2. Germline V gene lookup returns CDR1 SEHNR and CDR2 FQNEAQ (reference sequence). CDR3 length: 14 amino acids. V trimming: 7 bases; J trimming: 7 bases; junction bases outside the gene matches: 9. The CDR3 DNA sequence: TGTGCCAGCAACAAGCGGGAAGGTGGCGGGGAGCTGTTTTTT. It translates to CASNKREGGGELFF.